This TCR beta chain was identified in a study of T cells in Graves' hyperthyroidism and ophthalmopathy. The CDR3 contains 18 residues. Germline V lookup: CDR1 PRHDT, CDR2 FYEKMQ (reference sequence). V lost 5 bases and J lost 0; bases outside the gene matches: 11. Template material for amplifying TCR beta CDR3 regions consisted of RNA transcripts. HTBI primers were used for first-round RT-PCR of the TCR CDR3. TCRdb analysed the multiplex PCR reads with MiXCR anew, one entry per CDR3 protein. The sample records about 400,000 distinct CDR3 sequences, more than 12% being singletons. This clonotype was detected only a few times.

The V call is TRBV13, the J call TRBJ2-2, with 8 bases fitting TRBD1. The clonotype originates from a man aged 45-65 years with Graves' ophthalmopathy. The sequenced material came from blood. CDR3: CASSPRTGQSANTGELFF. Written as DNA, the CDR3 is TGTGCCAGCAGCCCGAGGACAGGGCAATCGGCGAACACCGGGGAGCTGTTTTTT.